These 29 T cell receptor beta chains were all obtained from the same sample, sequenced in a study of Ad26.COV2.S vaccination and SARS-CoV-2 variants. Treatment in this sample: 15 to 20 received Ad26.COV2.S at low or high dose, single or two shots; about five received placebo; per-sample allocation not given. Day 63 after the first vaccine or placebo injection was the time point for sampling. The data were produced by immunoSEQ multiplex PCR, yet TCRdb's version contains in-frame clones alone and is incomplete. The sample lists hundreds of thousands of clones, 75% to 90% occurring once. The input for sequencing was peripheral blood, taken in a trial of Ad26.COV2.S vaccine versus placebo. Source of these receptors: a person between 18 and 60 years old who received the Ad26.COV2.S COVID-19 vaccine or a placebo.

The V call is TRBV30, the J call TRBJ1-4; weak D call: TRBD1 (5 bases). The CDR3 runs to 13 residues. The ends were cut back, 3 bases at V and 7 bases at J, with 12 bases in the middle. CDR1 and CDR2 (germline): GTSNPN, SVGIG (reference sequence). The CDR3 coding sequence is TGTGCCTGGAGATCAGACAGTGGTGAAAAACTGTTTTTT. Encoded protein: CAWRSDSGEKLFF.

The V gene is TRBV19, the J gene TRBJ2-1; 8 bases are a match to TRBD1. Trimming cost V 2 bases and J 9 bases; bases outside gene matches: 3. The germline V gene encodes CDR1 LNHDA and CDR2 SQIVND (reference sequence). The CDR3 loop spans 13 amino acids. The CDR3 coding sequence is TGTGCCAGTAGTATAAACAGGGGGATTGAGCAGTTCTTC. It encodes CASSINRGIEQFF.

The gene calls are TRBV9 and TRBJ1-4; no definite D call. The CDR3 is 15 amino acids. The germline CDR1 and CDR2 sequences are SGDLS and YYNGEE. Trimming took 0 bases from V and 4 from J, leaving 10 bases between them. CDR3 nucleotides: TGTGCCAGCAGCGTAGAGGTGGGAAATAATGAAAAACTGTTTTTT. Amino acid sequence: CASSVEVGNNEKLFF.

V usage is TRBV5-4 and J usage is TRBJ2-7; 11 bases map to TRBD2. Germline V gene lookup returns CDR1 SGHNT and CDR2 YYREEE (reference sequence). After removal of 3 bases from V and 4 bases from J, the junction contained 9 bases not matched to a gene. The CDR3 loop spans 16 amino acids. In DNA form, the CDR3 reads TGTGCCAGCAGCTCCGGACTAGCGGGTTCTATGTACGAGCAGTACTTC. The encoded protein is CASSSGLAGSMYEQYF.

This clone came up a few times. The chain links TRBV6-6 to TRBJ1-2; tentative D call: TRBD1 (5 bases). Trimming shortened V by 10 bases and J by 7 bases, and 16 bases separated the two germline ends. Germline-derived CDR1 and CDR2 are MNHNY and SVGAGI (reference sequence). The CDR3 is 12 residues long. The CDR3: CATLRGTGGYTF. The CDR3 DNA reads as TGTGCCACCCTACGGGGGACGGGTGGCTACACCTTC.

The CDR3 nucleotides read TGTGCCAGCAGCTTAGAGACAGAATTACCGAACACTGAAGCTTTCTTT. This codes for CASSLETELPNTEAFF. V and J are TRBV7-2 and TRBJ1-1; TRBD1 might be the D (5 bases). The V end was cut by 1 base, the J end by 1 base, with 13 bases between. Germline values: CDR1 SGHTA, CDR2 FQGNSA. The CDR3 totals 16 residues.

This clone has only a few counts. The rearrangement links TRBV5-1 to TRBJ2-2, with a tentative D call TRBD1 (6 bases). Germline V gene lookup returns CDR1 SGHRS and CDR2 YFSETQ. CDR3 size: 15 residues. Trimming left V 0 bases short and J 3 bases short, with 9 bases between. Here the CDR3 reads CASSLDRADTGELFF. The CDR3 region has the DNA TGCGCCAGCAGCTTGGACAGGGCGGACACCGGGGAGCTGTTTTTT.

The chain joins TRBV5-1 to TRBJ2-7; D possibly corresponds to TRBD2 (5 bases). Germline CDR1 is SGHRS and CDR2 is YFSETQ. V lost 0 bases and J lost 3, with 7 bases in between. This CDR3 comprises 13 residues. CDR3 sequence reads: CASSLVGSYEQYF. In DNA form, the CDR3 reads TGCGCCAGCAGCTTGGTGGGGAGCTACGAGCAGTACTTC. Complete variable domain (other parts from reference TRBV5-1 and TRBJ2-7): KAGVTQTPRYLIKTRGQQVTLSCSPISGHRSVSWYQQTPGQGLQFLFEYFSETQRNKGNFPGRFSGRQFSNSRSEMNVSTLELGDSALYLCASSLVGSYEQYFGPGTRLTVT.

V gene TRBV27 combines with J gene TRBJ1-1, with a possible D match to TRBD1 (5 bases). The CDR3 contains 14 residues. Trimming took 2 bases from V and 1 from J, leaving 8 bases between them. Germline-derived CDR1 and CDR2 are MNHEY and SMNVEV (reference sequence). CDR3 in DNA: TGTGCCAGCAGTTTAGCCAGGGCGAACACTGAAGCTTTCTTT. The encoded protein is CASSLARANTEAFF.

A few counts support this clone. V gene TRBV6-5 combines with J gene TRBJ2-7; TRBD1 might be the D (6 bases). The CDR3 totals 15 residues. V was cut by 4 bases and J by 2 bases, with 15 bases left in between. Germline CDR1 and CDR2: MNHEY and SVGAGI. The CDR3 sequence: CASSLAWQGTYEQYF. The DNA for the CDR3 is TGTGCCAGCAGTTTAGCATGGCAGGGGACCTACGAGCAGTACTTC.

This clone has just one count. V gene TRBV24-1 combines with J gene TRBJ2-2; no reliable D call. The V gene lost 8 bases and the J gene lost 3 bases, with 15 bases spanning the gap. This CDR3 is 15 amino acids long. The V gene's germline CDR1 is KGHDR and CDR2 SFDVKD. Written as DNA, the CDR3 is TGTGCCACCACAGGATCACGATCGGACACCGGGGAGCTGTTTTTT. Translation gives CATTGSRSDTGELFF.

The J gene is TRBJ1-2, the V gene TRBV12-3 or TRBV12-4; maybe TRBD1 (6 bases). This CDR3 contains 13 residues. Between the trimmed V and J ends, which lost 1 base and 6 bases, there was a span of 9 bases. The CDR3 bases are TGTGCCAGCAGTTTAGTACAGGGCGATGGCTACACCTTC. Translated, it gives CASSLVQGDGYTF.

The V and J genes are TRBV25-1 and TRBJ1-3, with D hard to call. There are 15 residues in the CDR3. The V end was cut by 1 base, the J end by 3 bases, with 10 bases between. Germline CDR1 reads MGHDK; CDR2 reads SYGVNS. The CDR3 here is CASSELWGDGNTIYF. In DNA, the CDR3 is TGTGCCAGCAGTGAATTATGGGGAGATGGAAACACCATATATTTT.

The chain employs TRBV7-9 and TRBJ2-3; possible D gene TRBD1, 5 bases. The germline V gene encodes CDR1 SEHNR and CDR2 FQNEAQ (reference sequence). With 5 bases removed from V and 4 bases from J, the gap between germline ends came to 10 bases. This CDR3 is 13 amino acids long. This chain's CDR3 is CASSERTPDTQYF. CDR3 bases: TGTGCCAGCAGCGAACGGACACCAGATACGCAGTATTTT. Full variable domain (missing parts from reference TRBV7-9 and TRBJ2-3): DTGVSQNPRHKITKRGQNVTFRCDPISEHNRLYWYRQTLGQGPEFLTYFQNEAQLEKSRLLSDRFSAERPKGSFSTLEIQRTEQGDSAMYLCASSERTPDTQYFGPGTRLTVL.

This chain connects TRBV29-1 to TRBJ2-7, with 9 bases that match TRBD1. In germline, CDR1 is SQVTM, CDR2 ANQGSEA. Trimming cost V 7 bases and J 0 bases; bases outside gene matches: 10. The CDR3 runs 15 residues. CDR3 region: CSATDRGKSSYEQYF. The CDR3 nucleotides are TGCAGCGCCACGGACAGGGGAAAGAGCTCCTACGAGCAGTACTTC.

This chain connects TRBV10-3 to TRBJ1-5; D gene ambiguous. The CDR3 extends over 14 amino acids. V was shortened by 0 bases and J by 4 bases, with 7 bases between the two germline ends. In germline, CDR1 is ENHRY, CDR2 SYGVKD. DNA of the CDR3: TGTGCCATCAGTGAGTCAGGGAGAAATCAGCCCCAGCATTTT. It codes for CAISESGRNQPQHF.

This clone was recorded a few times. The chain couples TRBV5-8 to TRBJ2-1; a weak D match, TRBD1 (5 bases). The CDR3 is made up of 17 amino acids. The V gene lost 0 bases and the J gene lost 8 bases, with 21 bases spanning the gap. Germline V gene data show CDR1 as SGHTS and CDR2 as YDEGEE. The chain's CDR3 is CASSLGVNRLPPDEQFF. The CDR3 bases are TGTGCCAGCAGCTTGGGGGTTAACAGGCTACCCCCCGATGAGCAGTTCTTC.

The J gene is TRBJ1-1, the V gene TRBV28; a weak D match, TRBD1 (5 bases). Germline values: CDR1 MDHEN, CDR2 SYDVKM. This CDR3 comprises 14 residues. The V gene lost 1 base and the J gene lost 5 bases, with 11 bases spanning the gap. This CDR3 is CASSLSGGRTEAFF. The CDR3 nucleotides read TGTGCCAGCAGTTTATCCGGGGGTAGGACTGAAGCTTTCTTT.

V gene TRBV7-9 combines with J gene TRBJ2-2; no clear D. The germline CDR1 and CDR2 sequences are SEHNR and FQNEAQ (reference sequence). The CDR3 consists of 12 residues. V dropped 2 bases and J dropped 5 bases, with 3 bases sitting between them. CDR3 sequence: CASSLSTGELFF. The CDR3 bases are TGTGCCAGCAGCTTATCTACCGGGGAGCTGTTTTTT.

J is TRBJ1-5 and V is TRBV24-1; D might be TRBD1 (5 bases). The germline CDR1 and CDR2 sequences are KGHDR and SFDVKD. The CDR3 is made up of 15 amino acids. Trimming shortened V by 3 bases and J by 2 bases, and 10 bases separated the two germline ends. The CDR3 sequence is CATSDPGGGNQPQHF. The CDR3 DNA reads TGTGCCACCAGTGATCCTGGGGGGGGCAATCAGCCCCAGCATTTT.

The V gene is TRBV7-9, the J gene TRBJ1-5; TRBD1 is a possible D gene (6 bases). From germline, CDR1 is SEHNR and CDR2 FQNEAQ (reference sequence). CDR3 length: 15 residues. The germline V and J ends were trimmed by 5 bases and 0 bases, with 11 bases remaining between them. Here the CDR3 DNA reads TGTGCCAGCAGCGCGGGAGGGGGTAGCAATCAGCCCCAGCATTTT. Amino acids: CASSAGGGSNQPQHF.

This chain joins TRBV2 and TRBJ2-6; no clear D gene. Trimming left V 8 bases short and J 0 bases short, with 5 bases between. In germline, CDR1 is SNHLY, CDR2 FYNNEI. The CDR3 covers 13 residues. Here the CDR3 reads CASLGSGANVLTF. CDR3 DNA: TGTGCCAGCCTGGGCTCTGGGGCCAACGTCCTGACTTTC.

This rearrangement joins TRBV19 to TRBJ1-6, with 7 bases identical to TRBD1. The V segment lost 6 bases and the J segment 3 bases; nucleotides outside the gene matches: 5. This CDR3 comprises 15 residues. The germline V gene has CDR1 LNHDA and CDR2 SQIVND (reference sequence). The CDR3 spells CASRTDRRYNSPLHF. The CDR3 nucleotides are TGTGCCAGTAGAACGGACAGGCGCTATAATTCACCCCTCCACTTT.

The chain is built from TRBV28 and TRBJ1-2; 7 bases are a match to TRBD1. After removal of 5 bases from V and 0 bases from J, the junction contained 3 bases not matched to a gene. This CDR3 is built from 14 residues. The V gene's germline CDR1 is MDHEN and CDR2 SYDVKM. CDR3 sequence (DNA): TGTGCCAGCAGTCAGGGGGGACCTAACTATGGCTACACCTTC. Amino acid sequence: CASSQGGPNYGYTF.

This rearrangement joins TRBV28 to TRBJ1-1, with 8 positions matching TRBD1. This CDR3 contains 16 residues. V was clipped by 3 bases and J by 4 bases; unmatched bases: 10. The germline V gene has CDR1 MDHEN and CDR2 SYDVKM. For the CDR3, the DNA is TGTGCCAGCAGTTTTTCCAGCAGGGGGCAATTCACTGAAGCTTTCTTT. This sequence encodes CASSFSSRGQFTEAFF.

This clone occurred once. V gene TRBV11-2 combines with J gene TRBJ1-4, with no clear D. Trimming removed 1 base at V and 8 bases at J, with 5 bases between. The germline CDR1 and CDR2 sequences are SGHAT and FQNNGV. CDR3 length: 12 residues. CDR3 amino acids: CASSLVVEKLFF. The CDR3 DNA reads TGTGCCAGCAGCTTAGTAGTAGAAAAACTGTTTTTT.

The chain recombines TRBV7-2 with TRBJ2-2; TRBD1 aligns across 9 bases. This CDR3 comprises 16 residues. The germline gives CDR1 SGHTA, CDR2 FQGNSA. The V and J ends lost 5 bases and 3 bases, in that order; junction bases with no gene match: 7. CDR3 protein: CASSPEGQGYTGELFF. DNA for the CDR3: TGTGCCAGCAGCCCCGAAGGACAGGGGTACACCGGGGAGCTGTTTTTT.

The rearrangement uses TRBV7-9 and TRBJ2-7, with a possible D match to TRBD1 (5 bases). The germline V gene has CDR1 SEHNR and CDR2 FQNEAQ (reference sequence). The CDR3 sequence is 16 residues long. The V gene lost 5 bases and the J gene lost 1 base, with 18 bases spanning the gap. CDR3 DNA: TGTGCCAGCAGCCCCCTTGGCTGGGCAGGGTCCTACGAGCAGTACTTC. It encodes CASSPLGWAGSYEQYF.

Written as DNA, the CDR3 is TGTGCCAGCAGCCAAGATCTAGTTGCCTACAATGAGCAGTTCTTC. Protein sequence: CASSQDLVAYNEQFF. The chain links TRBV4-2 to TRBJ2-1; D remains unclear. CDR3 length equals 15 residues. Germline CDR1 LGHNA, CDR2 YNFKEQ. With 0 bases removed from V and 2 bases from J, the gap between germline ends came to 8 bases.